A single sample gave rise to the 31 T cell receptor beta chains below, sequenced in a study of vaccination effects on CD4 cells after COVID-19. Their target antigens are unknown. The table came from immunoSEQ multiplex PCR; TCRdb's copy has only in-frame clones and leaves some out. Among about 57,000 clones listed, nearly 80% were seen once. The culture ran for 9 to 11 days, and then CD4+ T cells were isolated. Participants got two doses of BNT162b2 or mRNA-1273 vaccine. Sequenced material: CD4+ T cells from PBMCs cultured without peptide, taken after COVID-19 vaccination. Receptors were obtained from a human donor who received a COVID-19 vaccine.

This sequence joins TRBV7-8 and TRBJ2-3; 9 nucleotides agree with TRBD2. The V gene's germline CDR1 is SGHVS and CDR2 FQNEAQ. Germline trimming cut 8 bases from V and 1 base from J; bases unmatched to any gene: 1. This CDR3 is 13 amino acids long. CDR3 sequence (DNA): TGTGCCAGCCGACTAGCGGGCACAGATACGCAGTATTTT. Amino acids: CASRLAGTDTQYF.

The CDR3: CASSVGRGLASGELFF. The CDR3 region has the DNA TGTGCCAGCAGCGTAGGAAGGGGACTAGCAAGCGGGGAGCTGTTTTTT. The V and J genes are TRBV9 and TRBJ2-2, with 9 bases matching TRBD2. Germline V gives CDR1 SGDLS, CDR2 YYNGEE. The junction had 7 bases not matched to a gene; V was cut back by 0 bases and J by 7 bases. The CDR3 totals 16 residues.

CDR3 region: CASSPGGRGTEAFF. The CDR3 DNA follows: TGTGCCAGCAGTCCCGGTGGGAGGGGGACTGAAGCTTTCTTT. The genes are TRBV28 and TRBJ1-1, with D tentatively TRBD1 (6 bases). Trimming left V 5 bases short and J 5 bases short, with 15 bases between. This CDR3 contains 14 residues. Germline CDR1 MDHEN, CDR2 SYDVKM.

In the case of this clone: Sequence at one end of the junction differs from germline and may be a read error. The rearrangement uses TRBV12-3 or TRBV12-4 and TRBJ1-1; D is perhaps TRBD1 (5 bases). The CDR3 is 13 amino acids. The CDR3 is CASSLDPGTEAFF. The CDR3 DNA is TGTGCCAGCAGCTTAGACCCAGGGACTGAAGCTTTCTTT.

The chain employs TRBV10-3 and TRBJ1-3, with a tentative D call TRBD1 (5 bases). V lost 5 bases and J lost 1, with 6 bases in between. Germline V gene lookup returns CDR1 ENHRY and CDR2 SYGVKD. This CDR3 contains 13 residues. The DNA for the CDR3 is TGTGCCATCAGTCAGGGTTCTGGAAACACCATATATTTT. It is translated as CAISQGSGNTIYF.

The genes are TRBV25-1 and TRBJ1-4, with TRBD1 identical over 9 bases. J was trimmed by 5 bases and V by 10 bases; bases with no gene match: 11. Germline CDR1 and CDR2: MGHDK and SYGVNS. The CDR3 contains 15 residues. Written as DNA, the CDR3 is TGTGCCACCCACCAACCGGGACAGGGCAATGAAAAACTGTTTTTT. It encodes CATHQPGQGNEKLFF.

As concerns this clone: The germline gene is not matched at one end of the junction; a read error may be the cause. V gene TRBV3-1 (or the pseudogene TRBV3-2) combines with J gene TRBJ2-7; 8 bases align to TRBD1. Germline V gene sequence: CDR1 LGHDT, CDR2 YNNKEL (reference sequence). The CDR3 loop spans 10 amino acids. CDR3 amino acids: CASSQDRVNF. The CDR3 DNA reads TGTGCCAGCAGCCAGGACAGGGTAAACTTC.

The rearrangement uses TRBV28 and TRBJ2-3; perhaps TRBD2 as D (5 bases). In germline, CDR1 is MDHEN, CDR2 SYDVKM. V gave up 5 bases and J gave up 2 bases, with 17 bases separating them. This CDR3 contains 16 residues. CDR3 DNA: TGTGCCAGCAGTCCCTCAGGTTCGCGGGCCACAGATACGCAGTATTTT. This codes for CASSPSGSRATDTQYF.

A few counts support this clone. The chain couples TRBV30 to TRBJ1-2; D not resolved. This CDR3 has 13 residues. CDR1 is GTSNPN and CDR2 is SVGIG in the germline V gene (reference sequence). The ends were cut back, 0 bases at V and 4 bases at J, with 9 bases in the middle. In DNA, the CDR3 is TGTGCCTGGAGTGTTATGGCCGTCTATGGCTACACCTTC. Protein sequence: CAWSVMAVYGYTF.

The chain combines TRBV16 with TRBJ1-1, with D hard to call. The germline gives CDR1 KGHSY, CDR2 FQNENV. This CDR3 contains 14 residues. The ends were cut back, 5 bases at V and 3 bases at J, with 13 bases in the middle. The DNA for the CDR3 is TGTGCCAGCAGCTATGGCGTAGTGGACACTGAAGCTTTCTTT. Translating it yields CASSYGVVDTEAFF. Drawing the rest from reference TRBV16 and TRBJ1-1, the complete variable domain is GEEVAQTPKHLVRGEGQKAKLYCAPIKGHSYVFWYQQVLKNEFKFLISFQNENVFDETGMPKERFSAKCLPNSPCSLEIQATKLEDSAVYFCASSYGVVDTEAFFGQGTRLTVV.

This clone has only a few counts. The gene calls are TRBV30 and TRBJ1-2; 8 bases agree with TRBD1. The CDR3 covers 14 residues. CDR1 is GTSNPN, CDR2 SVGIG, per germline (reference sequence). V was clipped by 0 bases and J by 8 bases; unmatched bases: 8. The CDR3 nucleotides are TGTGCCTGGAGTGTAAGGTCCAGGGGGCTAGGCTACACCTTC. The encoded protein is CAWSVRSRGLGYTF.

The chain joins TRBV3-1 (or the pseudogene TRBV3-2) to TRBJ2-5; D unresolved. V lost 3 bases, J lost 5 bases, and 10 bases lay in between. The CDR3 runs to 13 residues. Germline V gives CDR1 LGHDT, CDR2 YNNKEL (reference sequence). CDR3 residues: CASSHGFRETQYF. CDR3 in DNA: TGTGCCAGCAGCCACGGCTTTCGGGAGACCCAGTACTTC.

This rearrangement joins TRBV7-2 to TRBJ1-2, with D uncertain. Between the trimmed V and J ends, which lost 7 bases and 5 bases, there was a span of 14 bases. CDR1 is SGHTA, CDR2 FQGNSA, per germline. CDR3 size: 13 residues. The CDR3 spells CASTLGIGYGYTF. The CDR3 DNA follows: TGTGCCAGCACCCTGGGGATTGGGTATGGCTACACCTTC. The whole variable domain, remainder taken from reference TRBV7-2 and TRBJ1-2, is GAGVSQSPSNKVTEKGKDVELRCDPISGHTALYWYRQSLGQGLEFLIYFQGNSAPDKSGLPSDRFSAERTGGSVSTLTIQRTQQEDSAVYLCASTLGIGYGYTFGSGTRLTVV.

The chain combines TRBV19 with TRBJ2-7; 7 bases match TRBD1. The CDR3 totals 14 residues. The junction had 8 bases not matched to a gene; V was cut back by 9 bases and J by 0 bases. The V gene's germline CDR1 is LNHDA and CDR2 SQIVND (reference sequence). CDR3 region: CASEQGPNSYEQYF. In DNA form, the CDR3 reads TGTGCCAGCGAACAGGGGCCAAACTCCTACGAGCAGTACTTC.

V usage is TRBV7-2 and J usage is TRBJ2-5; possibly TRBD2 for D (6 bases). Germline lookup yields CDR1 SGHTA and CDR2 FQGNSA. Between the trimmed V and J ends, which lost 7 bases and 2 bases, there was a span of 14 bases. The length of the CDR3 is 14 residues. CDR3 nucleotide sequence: TGTGCCAGCACCCCAAGCGGGCATCAAGAGACCCAGTACTTC. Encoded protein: CASTPSGHQETQYF.

The CDR3 DNA follows: TGTGCCAGTAGTATAGGTGTAAGAAAGAGCTCCTACAATGAGCAGTTCTTC. Translating it yields CASSIGVRKSSYNEQFF. The rearrangement links TRBV19 to TRBJ2-1, with D uncertain. CDR3 length equals 17 residues. V lost 1 base and J 0 bases, leaving 13 bases between the germline ends. CDR1 and CDR2 from the germline V gene are LNHDA and SQIVND (reference sequence).

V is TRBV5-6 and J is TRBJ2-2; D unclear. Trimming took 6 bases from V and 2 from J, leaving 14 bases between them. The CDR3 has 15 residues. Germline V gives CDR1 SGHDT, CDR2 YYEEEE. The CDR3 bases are TGTGCCAGCACTCCGGGTAGTGTTAACACCGGGGAGCTGTTTTTT. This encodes CASTPGSVNTGELFF.

The CDR3 DNA is TGTGCCAGCGCTCCAACGAGGGGAGATGGAAACACCATATATTTT. It codes for CASAPTRGDGNTIYF. The gene calls are TRBV28 and TRBJ1-3; tentatively, D is TRBD1 (5 bases). Trimming pared 8 bases from V and 3 bases from J, leaving 17 bases between. This CDR3 spans 15 amino acids. CDR1 MDHEN and CDR2 SYDVKM come from the germline V gene. The full variable domain, completed using reference TRBV28 and TRBJ1-3, is DVKVTQSSRYLVKRTGEKVFLECVQDMDHENMFWYRQDPGLGLRLIYFSYDVKMKEKGDIPEGYSVSREKKERFSLILESASTNQTSMYLCASAPTRGDGNTIYFGEGSWLTVV.

CDR3 protein: CASRLNTGELFF. CDR3 nucleotide sequence: TGTGCCAGCAGATTGAACACCGGGGAGCTGTTTTTT. The rearrangement links TRBV7-2 to TRBJ2-2; no reliable D call. Germline values: CDR1 SGHTA, CDR2 FQGNSA. Trimming took 6 bases from V and 1 from J, leaving 3 bases between them. This CDR3 has 12 amino acids.

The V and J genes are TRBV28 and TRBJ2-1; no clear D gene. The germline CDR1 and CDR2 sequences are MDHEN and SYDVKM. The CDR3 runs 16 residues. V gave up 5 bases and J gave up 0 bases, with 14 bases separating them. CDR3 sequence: CASSLRVLSSYNEQFF. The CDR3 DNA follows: TGTGCCAGCAGTCTACGCGTCCTTAGCTCCTACAATGAGCAGTTCTTC.

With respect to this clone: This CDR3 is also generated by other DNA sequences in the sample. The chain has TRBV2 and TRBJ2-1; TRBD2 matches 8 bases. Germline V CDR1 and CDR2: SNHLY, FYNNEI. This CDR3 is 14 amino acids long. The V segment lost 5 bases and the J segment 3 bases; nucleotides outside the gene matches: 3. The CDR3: CASSRLAGYNEQFF. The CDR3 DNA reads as TGTGCCAGCAGTAGGCTAGCGGGCTACAATGAGCAGTTCTTC.

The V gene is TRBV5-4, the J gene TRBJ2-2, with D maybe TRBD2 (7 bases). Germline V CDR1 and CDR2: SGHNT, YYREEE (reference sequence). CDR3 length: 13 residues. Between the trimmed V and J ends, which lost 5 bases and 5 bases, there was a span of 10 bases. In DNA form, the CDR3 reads TGTGCCAGCAGAGGGGGGGGGACCGGGGAGCTGTTTTTT. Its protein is CASRGGGTGELFF. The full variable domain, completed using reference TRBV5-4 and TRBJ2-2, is ETGVTQSPTHLIKTRGQQVTLRCSSQSGHNTVSWYQQALGQGPQFIFQYYREEENGRGNFPPRFSGLQFPNYSSELNVNALELDDSALYLCASRGGGTGELFFGEGSRLTVL.

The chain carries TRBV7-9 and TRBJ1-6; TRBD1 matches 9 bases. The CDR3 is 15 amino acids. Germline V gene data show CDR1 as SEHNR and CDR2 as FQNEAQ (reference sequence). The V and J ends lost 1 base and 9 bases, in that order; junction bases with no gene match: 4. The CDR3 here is CASSLVTGGSSPLHF. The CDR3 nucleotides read TGTGCCAGCAGCTTAGTGACAGGGGGAAGTTCACCCCTCCACTTT.

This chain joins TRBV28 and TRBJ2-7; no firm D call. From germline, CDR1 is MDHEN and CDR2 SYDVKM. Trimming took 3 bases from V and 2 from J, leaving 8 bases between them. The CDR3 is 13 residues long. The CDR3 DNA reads TGTGCCAGCAGTTTTGGACCTACCTACGAGCAGTACTTC. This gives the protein CASSFGPTYEQYF.

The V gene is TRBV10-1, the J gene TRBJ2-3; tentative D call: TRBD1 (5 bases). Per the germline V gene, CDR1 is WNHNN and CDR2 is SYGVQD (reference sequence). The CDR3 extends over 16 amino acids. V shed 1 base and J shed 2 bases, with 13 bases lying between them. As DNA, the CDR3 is TGCGCCAGCAGTGAGTGGTCAGGGAAAGACACAGATACGCAGTATTTT. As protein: CASSEWSGKDTDTQYF.

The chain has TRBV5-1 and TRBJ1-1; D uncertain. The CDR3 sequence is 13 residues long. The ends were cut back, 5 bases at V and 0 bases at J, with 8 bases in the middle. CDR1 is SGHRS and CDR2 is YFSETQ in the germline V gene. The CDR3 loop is CASRLRVNTEAFF. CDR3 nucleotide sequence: TGCGCCAGCAGACTACGGGTGAACACTGAAGCTTTCTTT.

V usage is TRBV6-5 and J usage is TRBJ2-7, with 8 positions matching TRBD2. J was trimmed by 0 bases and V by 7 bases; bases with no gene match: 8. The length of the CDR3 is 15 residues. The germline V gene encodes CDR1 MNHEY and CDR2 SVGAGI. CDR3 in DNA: TGTGCCAGCACCGGGGGGGGTTTTCCCTCCTACGAGCAGTACTTC. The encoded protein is CASTGGGFPSYEQYF.

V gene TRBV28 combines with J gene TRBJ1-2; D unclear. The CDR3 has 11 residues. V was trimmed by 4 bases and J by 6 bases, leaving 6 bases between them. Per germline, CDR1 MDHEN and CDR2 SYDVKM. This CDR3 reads CASSSPDGYTF. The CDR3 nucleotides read TGTGCCAGCAGTTCCCCCGATGGCTACACCTTC.

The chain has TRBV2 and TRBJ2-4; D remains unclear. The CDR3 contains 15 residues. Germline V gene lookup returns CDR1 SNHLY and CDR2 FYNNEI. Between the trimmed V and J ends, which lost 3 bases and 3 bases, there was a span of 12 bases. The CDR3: CASSDPGVVKNIQYF. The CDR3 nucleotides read TGTGCCAGCAGTGACCCGGGTGTTGTCAAAAACATTCAGTACTTC.

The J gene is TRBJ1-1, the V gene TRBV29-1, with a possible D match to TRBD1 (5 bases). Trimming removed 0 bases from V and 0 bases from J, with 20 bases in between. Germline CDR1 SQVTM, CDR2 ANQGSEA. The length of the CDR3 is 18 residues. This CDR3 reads CSVEDLSFSAGLNTEAFF. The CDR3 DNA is TGCAGCGTTGAAGATCTTAGCTTTTCGGCAGGGTTGAACACTGAAGCTTTCTTT.

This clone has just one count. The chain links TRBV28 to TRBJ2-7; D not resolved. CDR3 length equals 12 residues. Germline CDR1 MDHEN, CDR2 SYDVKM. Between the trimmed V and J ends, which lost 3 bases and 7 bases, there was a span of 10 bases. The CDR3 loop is CASSFGLREQYF. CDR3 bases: TGTGCCAGCAGTTTTGGCCTACGGGAGCAGTACTTC.